These 20 T cell receptor beta chains originate from one sample sequenced in a study of shared clonotypes between healthy human individuals. Assay: immunoSEQ multiplex PCR; the TCRdb copy retains only in-frame clones and omits some. The table lists about 490,000 clones, around 73% of them singletons. Source material: PBMCs. The origin of the receptors is a woman in her thirties or forties in good health. Some clones in this sample may be carry-over from other donors' samples.

The chain carries TRBV7-6 and TRBJ2-1, with 7 bases aligning to TRBD2. CDR3 size: 19 residues. Germline assignment: CDR1 SGHVS and CDR2 FNYEAQ. The V gene end was trimmed by 1 base and the J gene end by 1 base; junction bases not matched to a gene: 13. The CDR3: CASSLEIAGRGASYNEQFF. CDR3 in DNA: TGTGCCAGCAGCTTAGAGATAGCGGGCCGGGGAGCGTCCTACAATGAGCAGTTCTTC.

Only one count was recorded for this clone. The V gene is TRBV18, the J gene TRBJ1-3; D remains ambiguous. The CDR3 contains 15 residues. V lost 6 bases and J 2 bases, leaving 14 bases between the germline ends. From germline, CDR1 is KGHSH and CDR2 LQKENI. CDR3 sequence reads: CASSGSGLTGNTIYF. The CDR3 DNA follows: TGTGCCAGCTCGGGATCGGGTCTCACTGGAAACACCATATATTTT.

A remark on this clone: A read error may be the cause here, since a much bigger clone is one base away. The chain uses TRBV30 and TRBJ1-4, with D possibly matching TRBD1 (6 bases). Germline V CDR1 and CDR2: GTSNPN, SVGIG (reference sequence). CDR3 length equals 14 residues. The CDR3 nucleotides are TGTGCCTGGGGGGAACAGGGTGCTAATGAAAGACTGTTTTTT. Translation gives CAWGEQGANERLFF. Using reference TRBV30 and TRBJ1-4 for the parts outside the CDR3, the full variable domain is SQTIHQWPATLVQPVGSPLSLECTVEGTSNPNLYWYRQAAGRGLQLLFYSVGIGQISSEVPQNLSASRPQDRQFILSSKKLLLSDSGFYLCAWGEQGANERLFFGSGTQLSVL.

This clone occurred many times. The same CDR3 arises from other DNA sequences in this sample as well. CDR3 bases: TGTGCCAGCAGTGAGTTTGGGACAGGGGGATCGAGTTATGGCTACACCTTC. Its protein product is CASSEFGTGGSSYGYTF. This sequence joins TRBV2 and TRBJ1-2; TRBD1 matches 11 bases. The junction had 11 bases not matched to a gene; V was cut back by 3 bases and J by 5 bases. Germline loops: CDR1 SNHLY, CDR2 FYNNEI. This CDR3 is built from 17 residues.

In its sample, this clone was seen a few times. The V gene is TRBV9, the J gene TRBJ1-2; tentative D call: TRBD1 (5 bases). The V end was cut by 4 bases, the J end by 7 bases, with 23 bases between. CDR3 length: 16 amino acids. Germline V CDR1 and CDR2: SGDLS, YYNGEE. The CDR3 DNA reads as TGTGCCAGCAGCCCCGCCAGATCGCGGGGGTATGGTGGCTACACCTTC. Translating it yields CASSPARSRGYGGYTF.

This rearrangement joins TRBV5-5 to TRBJ1-1; a weak D match, TRBD1 (5 bases). The length of the CDR3 is 12 residues. Germline lookup yields CDR1 SGHKS and CDR2 YYEKEE (reference sequence). The germline V and J ends were trimmed by 0 bases and 7 bases, with 7 bases remaining between them. The CDR3 DNA reads as TGTGCCAGCAGCTTGGGGGGGATTGAAGCTTTCTTT. Encoded protein: CASSLGGIEAFF. Combining the CDR3 with reference TRBV5-5 and TRBJ1-1 gives the whole variable domain DAGVTQSPTHLIKTRGQQVTLRCSPISGHKSVSWYQQVLGQGPQFIFQYYEKEERGRGNFPDRFSARQFPNYSSELNVNALLLGDSALYLCASSLGGIEAFFGQGTRLTVV.

The chain has TRBV5-4 and TRBJ2-3, with D possibly TRBD2 on 6 matching bases. The CDR3 spans 15 residues. V was cut by 5 bases and J by 0 bases, with 13 bases left in between. Germline lookup yields CDR1 SGHNT and CDR2 YYREEE (reference sequence). CDR3 sequence reads: CASRIGGASTDTQYF. CDR3 DNA sequence: TGTGCCAGCAGGATAGGCGGGGCTAGCACAGATACGCAGTATTTT.

This clone appeared once. The V gene is TRBV7-9, the J gene TRBJ1-2; D perhaps matches TRBD1 (5 bases). Germline V lookup: CDR1 SEHNR, CDR2 FQNEAQ (reference sequence). This CDR3 comprises 16 residues. With 3 bases removed from V and 2 bases from J, the gap between germline ends came to 16 bases. This CDR3 reads CASSFSSGGMNYGYTF. The CDR3 DNA reads as TGTGCCAGCAGCTTCTCTAGCGGGGGGATGAACTATGGCTACACCTTC.

The chain recombines TRBV18 with TRBJ2-5; no firm D call. V lost 2 bases and J 5 bases, leaving 9 bases between the germline ends. Germline V lookup: CDR1 KGHSH, CDR2 LQKENI. The CDR3 is made up of 13 amino acids. The CDR3 here is CASSPFDLETQYF. For the CDR3, the DNA is TGTGCCAGCTCACCATTCGATTTGGAGACCCAGTACTTC.

The rearrangement uses TRBV28 and TRBJ2-3, with D tentatively TRBD2 (6 bases). The V gene lost 6 bases and the J gene lost 3 bases, with 19 bases spanning the gap. CDR1 is MDHEN and CDR2 is SYDVKM in the germline V gene. This CDR3 has 16 amino acids. This chain's CDR3 is CASSYGTQSFTDTQYF. The CDR3 DNA reads as TGTGCCAGCAGCTATGGGACTCAAAGCTTTACAGATACGCAGTATTTT.

This clone was seen a handful of times. The CDR3 loop is CASSVGANNYGYTF. In DNA, the CDR3 is TGTGCCAGCTCAGTCGGGGCAAATAACTATGGCTACACCTTC. The chain is built from TRBV18 and TRBJ1-2; TRBD1 is a possible D gene (5 bases). Germline lookup yields CDR1 KGHSH and CDR2 LQKENI. This CDR3 comprises 14 residues. Deletions cut 5 bases from V and 1 base from J, with 11 bases between.

This chain uses TRBV7-6 with TRBJ1-1; TRBD1 matches 9 bases. Germline assignment: CDR1 SGHVS and CDR2 FNYEAQ. V dropped 6 bases and J dropped 4; count of bases not matched to a gene: 9. This CDR3 comprises 15 residues. The CDR3 nucleotides read TGTGCCAGCAGTCTTGGCGGACAGGGGCTCACTGAAGCTTTCTTT. The encoded protein is CASSLGGQGLTEAFF.

This clone was seen only once. V and J are TRBV6-6 and TRBJ1-1, with TRBD1 identical over 7 bases. V lost 4 bases and J lost 1; bases outside the gene matches: 3. The CDR3 totals 14 residues. Germline assignment: CDR1 MNHNY and CDR2 SVGAGI (reference sequence). As DNA, the CDR3 is TGTGCCAGCAGTTTTCGACAGGGGAACACTGAAGCTTTCTTT. It encodes CASSFRQGNTEAFF.

V and J are TRBV28 and TRBJ1-5, with 10 bases lining up with TRBD1. The length of the CDR3 is 16 residues. Trimming removed 6 bases from V and 0 bases from J; junction bases left unmatched: 5. Germline V lookup: CDR1 MDHEN, CDR2 SYDVKM. The CDR3 bases are TGTGCCAGCAGGACCGACAGGGGGCCTAGCAATCAGCCCCAGCATTTT. The encoded protein is CASRTDRGPSNQPQHF.

Concerning this clone: This likely reflects a read error, since a far larger clone is one base away. Because it lacks the conserved phenylalanine or tryptophan at the end, this CDR3 is likely a read error. The DNA is left out, because the CDR3 cannot be placed on it with certainty; the CDR3 is given as TCRdb lists it. The gene calls are TRBV1 and TRBJ2-4. TRBV1 is annotated as a pseudogene. The CDR3 is 14 residues long, ends included. The chain's CDR3 is CTSSQGPPRTIQYL.

The chain uses TRBV11-2 and TRBJ2-7; D ambiguous. V was trimmed by 1 base and J by 0 bases, leaving 13 bases between them. Germline V lookup: CDR1 SGHAT, CDR2 FQNNGV. CDR3 size: 16 residues. The CDR3 loop reads CASSLGPGQLSYEQYF. CDR3 DNA sequence: TGTGCCAGCAGCTTAGGTCCAGGCCAACTCTCCTACGAGCAGTACTTC.

The chain combines TRBV5-1 with TRBJ2-3; 12 bases align to TRBD2. The J segment lost 5 bases and the V segment lost 0 bases, leaving 7 bases of the junction unmatched. CDR1 is SGHRS and CDR2 is YFSETQ in the germline V gene. This CDR3 comprises 17 residues. The CDR3 is CASSLGLAGEGRDTQYF. CDR3 nucleotide sequence: TGCGCCAGCAGCTTGGGACTAGCGGGAGAAGGCCGAGATACGCAGTATTTT.

This chain uses TRBV4-2 with TRBJ2-4; 7 nucleotides line up with TRBD1. This CDR3 has 14 residues. From germline, CDR1 is LGHNA and CDR2 YNFKEQ. V gave up 2 bases and J gave up 9 bases; unmatched junction bases: 7. This chain's CDR3 is CASSQPRQGPIQYF. CDR3 nucleotides: TGTGCCAGCAGCCAACCTCGACAGGGTCCCATTCAGTACTTC.

The sample holds one count of this clone. The rearrangement links TRBV15 to TRBJ1-4, with TRBD1 matching over 9 bases. The V segment lost 3 bases and the J segment 5 bases; nucleotides outside the gene matches: 4. Germline V CDR1 and CDR2: LNHNV, YYDKDF (reference sequence). The CDR3 is 15 residues long. The CDR3 protein is CATSRWDRDNEKLFF. DNA for the CDR3: TGTGCCACCAGCAGGTGGGACAGGGACAATGAAAAACTGTTTTTT.

J is TRBJ1-4 and V is TRBV6-6; 9 bases are a match to TRBD1. CDR1 and CDR2 (germline): MNHNY, SVGAGI (reference sequence). The CDR3 has 14 amino acids. V trimming: 6 bases; J trimming: 8 bases; junction bases outside the gene matches: 7. The CDR3 region is CASSLGQGIEKLFF. CDR3 nucleotide sequence: TGTGCCAGCAGCCTAGGACAGGGGATCGAAAAACTGTTTTTT.